The clone carrying this TCR beta chain has a handful of counts. Source study methods: Nucleated cell counts were estimated from reference gene primer amplification. The data were produced by immunoSEQ multiplex PCR, yet TCRdb's version contains in-frame clones alone and is incomplete. The V and J calls and clone size were taken over from that table, and D and trimming were inferred from the DNA. This sample yields over 85,000 clones, of which more than 75% are seen a single time; roughly 5% belongs to the top ten. Germline CDR1 and CDR2: MNHNY and SVGAGI (reference sequence). J lost 7 bases, V lost 6 bases, and 5 bases had no gene match. The CDR3 is 14 amino acids. These data come from a study of blood T cell repertoires in COVID-19. About the research overall: COVID-19 samples, acute and convalescent, were from the United States, Italy and Spain. T cells, B-cell-depleted T cells, or PBMCs provided the cDNA or gDNA that served as material.

Sequencing was done on a sample of peripheral blood. The source is a man between 35 and 55 years old with acute or convalescent COVID-19. This chain joins TRBV6-6 and TRBJ2-2; 10 bases agree with TRBD1. The CDR3 reads CASSDRGQSGELFF. The CDR3 DNA is TGTGCCAGCAGCGACAGGGGGCAAAGCGGGGAGCTGTTTTTT.